Shown below are 18 T cell receptor beta chains from a single sample sequenced in a study of cytomegalovirus exposure and HLA in healthy donors. With 60 Vbeta and 13 Jbeta primers, the PCR was carried out. Assay used: immunoSEQ multiplex PCR; TCRdb lists only in-frame clones, some missing. The repertoire holds roughly 170,000 clones, with 65% to 90% as singletons. Sequenced material: PBMCs. The receptors were sampled from a girl aged 2 to 10 in good health and CMV-seropositive.

The V call is TRBV5-1, the J call TRBJ2-4, with D possibly matching TRBD1 (6 bases). There are 17 residues in the CDR3. Germline V lookup: CDR1 SGHRS, CDR2 YFSETQ. The germline V and J ends were trimmed by 3 bases and 0 bases, with 16 bases remaining between them. In nucleotides, the CDR3 is TGCGCCAGCAGCTCCACCACAGGGTCCATAGCCAAAAACATTCAGTACTTC. Amino acids: CASSSTTGSIAKNIQYF.

The V call is TRBV9, the J call TRBJ1-6; 7 bases align to TRBD1. This CDR3 comprises 16 residues. With 4 bases clipped from V and 7 bases from J, the junction kept 11 bases outside the gene matches. Germline V gene sequence: CDR1 SGDLS, CDR2 YYNGEE. The DNA of the CDR3 is TGTGCCAGCAGCCCACGGACAGGAGGGATGAATTCACCCCTCCACTTT. It is translated as CASSPRTGGMNSPLHF. Complete variable domain (other parts from reference TRBV9 and TRBJ1-6): DSGVTQTPKHLITATGQRVTLRCSPRSGDLSVYWYQQSLDQGLQFLIQYYNGEERAKGNILERFSAQQFPDLHSELNLSSLELGDSALYFCASSPRTGGMNSPLHFGNGTRLTVT.

The chain joins TRBV2 to TRBJ1-1; D is ambiguous. Trimming removed 6 bases from V and 3 bases from J, with 11 bases in between. This CDR3 spans 13 amino acids. Germline V gene sequence: CDR1 SNHLY, CDR2 FYNNEI. In DNA, the CDR3 is TGTGCCAGCAGGTTCACGGAGGACACTGAAGCTTTCTTT. It specifies CASRFTEDTEAFF.

This chain uses TRBV30 with TRBJ1-4; the match to TRBD1 covers 7 bases. CDR3 length: 14 amino acids. Germline CDR1 reads GTSNPN; CDR2 reads SVGIG (reference sequence). The junction had 10 bases not matched to a gene; V was cut back by 5 bases and J by 7 bases. The CDR3 here is CAWGIGGIGEKLFF. The CDR3 DNA sequence: TGTGCCTGGGGGATAGGGGGCATCGGTGAAAAACTGTTTTTT.

This clone was detected once. The chain has TRBV5-1 and TRBJ2-3; 7 positions match TRBD2. Germline V gives CDR1 SGHRS, CDR2 YFSETQ. This CDR3 has 17 residues. Germline trimming cut 2 bases from V and 3 bases from J; bases unmatched to any gene: 12. The CDR3 nucleotides are TGCGCCAGCAGCTTCCGTTGGGAGGGCCGTAGTACAGATACGCAGTATTTT. Translating gives CASSFRWEGRSTDTQYF.

The chain carries TRBV19 and TRBJ2-1; 7 bases agree with TRBD1. V gave up 1 base and J gave up 9 bases; unmatched junction bases: 6. CDR1 and CDR2 from the germline V gene are LNHDA and SQIVND (reference sequence). The CDR3 is 14 residues long. The CDR3 DNA reads as TGTGCCAGTAGTATAGGGACAGGTCTACGTGAGCAGTTCTTC. It translates to CASSIGTGLREQFF.

The V gene is TRBV6-5, the J gene TRBJ2-1, with a possible D match to TRBD1 (5 bases). Trimming cost V 7 bases and J 4 bases, with 14 bases left between them. This CDR3 spans 14 amino acids. CDR1 is MNHEY, CDR2 SVGAGI, per germline. CDR3 nucleotide sequence: TGTGCCAGCATGGGTGGGGCCCCTTACAATGAGCAGTTCTTC. Translating it yields CASMGGAPYNEQFF.

The chain recombines TRBV4-2 with TRBJ1-2; 8 bases are shared with TRBD1. The CDR3 sequence is 15 residues long. V was pared by 3 bases and J by 4 bases, with 7 bases of the junction left unmatched. Germline V lookup: CDR1 LGHNA, CDR2 YNFKEQ. The CDR3 protein is CASSQQGASSYGYTF. In nucleotides, the CDR3 is TGTGCCAGCAGCCAGCAGGGGGCCTCCAGCTATGGCTACACCTTC.

This clone was detected a few times. The gene calls are TRBV6-5 and TRBJ1-2, with a tentative D call TRBD1 (6 bases). V dropped 6 bases and J dropped 3 bases, with 14 bases sitting between them. The CDR3 contains 14 residues. Per the germline V gene, CDR1 is MNHEY and CDR2 is SVGAGI. As DNA, the CDR3 is TGTGCCAGCAGGGGACGACAGGTCCACTATGGCTACACCTTC. This encodes CASRGRQVHYGYTF.

The chain employs TRBV28 and TRBJ1-1; D not resolved. CDR3 size: 13 residues. Trimming left V 5 bases short and J 3 bases short, with 10 bases between. The germline V gene has CDR1 MDHEN and CDR2 SYDVKM. CDR3 bases: TGTGCCAGCAGTCTGTATCGTGACACTGAAGCTTTCTTT. This gives the protein CASSLYRDTEAFF.

The chain uses TRBV7-7 and TRBJ2-7; D is unclear. Trimming took off 7 bases at V and 0 bases at J, with 13 bases between the two ends. Germline V lookup: CDR1 SSHAT, CDR2 FNYEAQ (reference sequence). The CDR3 extends over 14 amino acids. In DNA form, the CDR3 reads TGTGCCAGCATTCCAGGAATCAGCTCCTACGAGCAGTACTTC. This sequence encodes CASIPGISSYEQYF.

The chain couples TRBV25-1 to TRBJ1-1; no definite D call. Trimming left V 6 bases short and J 11 bases short, with 13 bases between. The CDR3 loop spans 11 amino acids. Per the germline V gene, CDR1 is MGHDK and CDR2 is SYGVNS. The CDR3 region is CASRGWRFAFF. As DNA, the CDR3 is TGTGCCAGCAGGGGGTGGAGGTTCGCTTTCTTT.

J is TRBJ2-6 and V is TRBV7-2; TRBD2 is a possible D gene (5 bases). Trimming pared 4 bases from V and 3 bases from J, leaving 13 bases between. Per the germline V gene, CDR1 is SGHTA and CDR2 is FQGNSA. This CDR3 has 16 residues. CDR3 residues: CASSSLERSGANVLTF. In DNA form, the CDR3 reads TGTGCCAGCAGCTCTCTCGAGCGGAGTGGGGCCAACGTCCTGACTTTC.

The rearrangement joins TRBV30 to TRBJ2-1; maybe TRBD2 (7 bases). Germline CDR1 GTSNPN, CDR2 SVGIG (reference sequence). The CDR3 consists of 14 residues. V was clipped by 0 bases and J by 9 bases, with 15 bases between them. The chain's CDR3 is CAWSVRSGGGEQFF. The CDR3 coding sequence is TGTGCCTGGAGTGTTCGTTCGGGGGGCGGTGAGCAGTTCTTC.

The chain couples TRBV28 to TRBJ2-6; TRBD1 matches 7 bases. The CDR3 covers 17 residues. The trim removed 5 bases at V and 0 bases at J, leaving 7 bases unmatched. The germline V gene has CDR1 MDHEN and CDR2 SYDVKM. This CDR3 reads CASSIGQAFSGANVLTF. CDR3 DNA sequence: TGTGCCAGCAGTATTGGACAGGCGTTCTCTGGGGCCAACGTCCTGACTTTC.

The CDR3 loop is CASSFLNPHRGFSTNEKLFF. For the CDR3, the DNA is TGTGCCAGCAGTTTCCTCAACCCGCACAGGGGGTTTTCGACTAATGAAAAACTGTTTTTT. The chain joins TRBV27 to TRBJ1-4; TRBD1 matches 8 bases. The CDR3 length is 20 residues. The germline gives CDR1 MNHEY, CDR2 SMNVEV (reference sequence). V shed 3 bases, J shed 2 bases, and the junction held 17 bases outside the gene matches.

The chain joins TRBV29-1 to TRBJ2-1; D might be TRBD2 (6 bases). CDR3 length: 14 residues. Germline V gives CDR1 SQVTM, CDR2 ANQGSEA. Deletions cut 6 bases from V and 7 bases from J, with 19 bases between. The CDR3 DNA reads as TGCAGCGTCGACTTAGCGGAGTGGAGGAATGAGCAGTTCTTC. It encodes CSVDLAEWRNEQFF.

V usage is TRBV6-1 and J usage is TRBJ2-1, with a weak D call TRBD1 (5 bases). Germline CDR1 and CDR2: MNHNS and SASEGT. V lost 1 base to trimming and J lost 12 bases, with 7 bases between them. The CDR3 has 11 amino acids. CDR3 residues: CASSEVGRQFF. In nucleotides, the CDR3 is TGTGCCAGCAGTGAAGTGGGGCGGCAGTTCTTC.